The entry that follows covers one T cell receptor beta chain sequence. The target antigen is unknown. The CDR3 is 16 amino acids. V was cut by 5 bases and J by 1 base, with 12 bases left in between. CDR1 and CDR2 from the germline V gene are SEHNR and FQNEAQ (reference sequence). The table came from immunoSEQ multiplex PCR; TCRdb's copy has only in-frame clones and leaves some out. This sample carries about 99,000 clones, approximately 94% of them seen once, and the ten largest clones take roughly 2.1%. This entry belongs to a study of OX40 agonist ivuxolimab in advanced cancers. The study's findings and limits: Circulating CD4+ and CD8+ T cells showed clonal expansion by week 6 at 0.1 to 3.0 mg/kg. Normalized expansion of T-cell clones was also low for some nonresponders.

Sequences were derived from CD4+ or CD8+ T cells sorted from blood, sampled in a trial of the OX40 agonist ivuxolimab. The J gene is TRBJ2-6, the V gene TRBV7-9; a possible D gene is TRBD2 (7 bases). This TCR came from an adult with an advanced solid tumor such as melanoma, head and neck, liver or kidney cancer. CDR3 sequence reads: CASSRGGGSGANVLTF. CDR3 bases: TGTGCCAGCAGCAGAGGGGGAGGGTCTGGGGCCAACGTCCTGACTTTC.